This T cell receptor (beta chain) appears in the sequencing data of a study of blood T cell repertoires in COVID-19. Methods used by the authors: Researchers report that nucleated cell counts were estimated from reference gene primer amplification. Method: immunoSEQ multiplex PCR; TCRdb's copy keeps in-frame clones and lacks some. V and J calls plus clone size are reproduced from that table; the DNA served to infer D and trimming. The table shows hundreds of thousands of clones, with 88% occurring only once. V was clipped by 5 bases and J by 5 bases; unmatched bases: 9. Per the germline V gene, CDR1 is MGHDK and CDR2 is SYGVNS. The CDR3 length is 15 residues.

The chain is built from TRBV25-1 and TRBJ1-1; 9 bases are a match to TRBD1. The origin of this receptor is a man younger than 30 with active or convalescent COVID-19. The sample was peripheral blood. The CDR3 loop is CASSSSGQGVTEAFF. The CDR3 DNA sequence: TGTGCCAGCAGTTCCTCGGGACAGGGAGTTACTGAAGCTTTCTTT.